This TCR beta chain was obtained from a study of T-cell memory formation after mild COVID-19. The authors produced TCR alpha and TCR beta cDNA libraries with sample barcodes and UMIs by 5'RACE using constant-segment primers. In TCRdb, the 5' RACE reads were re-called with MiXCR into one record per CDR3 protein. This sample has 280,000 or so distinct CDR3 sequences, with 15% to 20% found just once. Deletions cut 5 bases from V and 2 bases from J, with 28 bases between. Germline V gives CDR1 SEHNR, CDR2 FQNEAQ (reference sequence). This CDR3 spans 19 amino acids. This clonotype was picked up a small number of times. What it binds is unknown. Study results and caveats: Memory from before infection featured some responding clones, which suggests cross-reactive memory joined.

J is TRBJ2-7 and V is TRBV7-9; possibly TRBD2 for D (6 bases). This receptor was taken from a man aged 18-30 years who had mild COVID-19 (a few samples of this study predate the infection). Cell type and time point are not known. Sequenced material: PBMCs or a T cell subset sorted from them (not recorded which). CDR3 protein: CASSQPPDYLQMVAYEQYF. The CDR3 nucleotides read TGTGCCAGCAGCCAGCCCCCGGACTACCTCCAAATGGTAGCCTACGAGCAGTACTTC.